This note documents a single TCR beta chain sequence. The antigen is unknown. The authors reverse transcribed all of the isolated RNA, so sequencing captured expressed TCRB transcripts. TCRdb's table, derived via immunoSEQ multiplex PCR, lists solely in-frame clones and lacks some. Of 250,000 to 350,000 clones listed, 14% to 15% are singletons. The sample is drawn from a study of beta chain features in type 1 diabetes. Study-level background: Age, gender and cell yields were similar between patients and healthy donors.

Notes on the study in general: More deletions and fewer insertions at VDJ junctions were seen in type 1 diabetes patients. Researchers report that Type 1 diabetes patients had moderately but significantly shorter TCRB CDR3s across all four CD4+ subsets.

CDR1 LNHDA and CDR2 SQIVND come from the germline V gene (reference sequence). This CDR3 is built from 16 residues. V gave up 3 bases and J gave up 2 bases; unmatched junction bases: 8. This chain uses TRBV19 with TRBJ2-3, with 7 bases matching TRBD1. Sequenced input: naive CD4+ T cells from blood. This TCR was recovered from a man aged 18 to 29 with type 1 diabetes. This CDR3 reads CASSIISGGATDTQYF. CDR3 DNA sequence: TGTGCCAGTAGTATCATTTCAGGGGGAGCCACAGATACGCAGTATTTT.